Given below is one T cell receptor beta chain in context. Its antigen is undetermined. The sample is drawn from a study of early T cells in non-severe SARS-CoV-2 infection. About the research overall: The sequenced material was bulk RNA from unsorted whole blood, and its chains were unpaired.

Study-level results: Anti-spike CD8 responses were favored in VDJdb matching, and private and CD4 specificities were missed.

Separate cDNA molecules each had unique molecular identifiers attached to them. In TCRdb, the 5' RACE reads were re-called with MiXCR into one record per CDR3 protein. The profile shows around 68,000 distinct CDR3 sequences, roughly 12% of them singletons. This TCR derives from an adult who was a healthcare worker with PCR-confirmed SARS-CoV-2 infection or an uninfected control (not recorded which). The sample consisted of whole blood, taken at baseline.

The CDR3 loop reads CASSVDDGYEQYF. The CDR3 DNA reads TGTGCCAGCAGCGTAGACGACGGCTACGAGCAGTACTTC. The chain has TRBV9 and TRBJ2-7; unclear D gene. V was pared by 0 bases and J by 3 bases, with 7 bases between. CDR1 and CDR2 from the germline V gene are SGDLS and YYNGEE. This CDR3 has 13 residues.